This entry features one T cell receptor beta chain sequence. Time point denoted: pretreatment peripheral blood. Germline V gene sequence: CDR1 GTSNPN, CDR2 SVGIG (reference sequence). The ends lost 2 bases at V and 6 bases at J; junction bases unmatched: 6. The CDR3 has 15 residues. TCRdb keeps only in-frame clones here, not all; method: immunoSEQ multiplex PCR. The sample carries some 120,000 clones, approximately 84% recorded once. This specimen comes from a study of PD-L1 blockade in urothelial cancer. This receptor was taken from a middle-aged man with urothelial cancer. Source: PBMCs, taken around atezolizumab (anti-PD-L1) treatment. The V gene is TRBV30, the J gene TRBJ2-2; TRBD2 agrees at 10 bases. The CDR3 DNA sequence: TGTGCCTGGAGTCCACTAGCGGGAATCTCCGGGGAGCTGTTTTTT. Protein sequence: CAWSPLAGISGELFF.